This T cell receptor beta chain was captured in a study of technical replicates of blood from a few donors. V was pared by 6 bases and J by 8 bases, with 17 bases between. This CDR3 has 13 residues. The germline V gene has CDR1 SGHRS and CDR2 YFSETQ. Generated by immunoSEQ multiplex PCR, the TCRdb table keeps only in-frame clones and is missing some. The repertoire has more than 65,000 clones, roughly 94% of them found once; the top ten carry 0.25% to 0.3%. The sequence came from a human donor in good health. Sequencing was performed on T cells isolated from PBMCs. The chain has TRBV5-1 and TRBJ1-2, with a possible D match to TRBD1 (6 bases). The DNA for the CDR3 is TGCGCCAGCACGGGGGGGCGCCTTGGAGGCTACACCTTC. Protein sequence: CASTGGRLGGYTF.